The present TCR beta chain was sequenced within a study of cytomegalovirus exposure and HLA in healthy donors. The PCR used 60 Vbeta and 13 Jbeta primers. Using immunoSEQ multiplex PCR, the repertoire was profiled, and TCRdb retains in-frame clones only, with some absent. This table has about 170,000 clones, approximately 80% appearing once. J gave up 6 bases and V 8 bases, and 10 bases lay outside the gene matches. Germline V lookup: CDR1 MDHEN, CDR2 SYDVKM. The CDR3 consists of 14 residues. The sample taken for sequencing was PBMCs. The chain links TRBV28 to TRBJ2-1; 7 nucleotides align to TRBD2. The receptor comes from a woman aged 18-29 years in good health and CMV-seronegative. This CDR3 is CASEARGEGNEQFF. The CDR3 bases are TGTGCCAGCGAGGCCCGGGGGGAGGGCAATGAGCAGTTCTTC.